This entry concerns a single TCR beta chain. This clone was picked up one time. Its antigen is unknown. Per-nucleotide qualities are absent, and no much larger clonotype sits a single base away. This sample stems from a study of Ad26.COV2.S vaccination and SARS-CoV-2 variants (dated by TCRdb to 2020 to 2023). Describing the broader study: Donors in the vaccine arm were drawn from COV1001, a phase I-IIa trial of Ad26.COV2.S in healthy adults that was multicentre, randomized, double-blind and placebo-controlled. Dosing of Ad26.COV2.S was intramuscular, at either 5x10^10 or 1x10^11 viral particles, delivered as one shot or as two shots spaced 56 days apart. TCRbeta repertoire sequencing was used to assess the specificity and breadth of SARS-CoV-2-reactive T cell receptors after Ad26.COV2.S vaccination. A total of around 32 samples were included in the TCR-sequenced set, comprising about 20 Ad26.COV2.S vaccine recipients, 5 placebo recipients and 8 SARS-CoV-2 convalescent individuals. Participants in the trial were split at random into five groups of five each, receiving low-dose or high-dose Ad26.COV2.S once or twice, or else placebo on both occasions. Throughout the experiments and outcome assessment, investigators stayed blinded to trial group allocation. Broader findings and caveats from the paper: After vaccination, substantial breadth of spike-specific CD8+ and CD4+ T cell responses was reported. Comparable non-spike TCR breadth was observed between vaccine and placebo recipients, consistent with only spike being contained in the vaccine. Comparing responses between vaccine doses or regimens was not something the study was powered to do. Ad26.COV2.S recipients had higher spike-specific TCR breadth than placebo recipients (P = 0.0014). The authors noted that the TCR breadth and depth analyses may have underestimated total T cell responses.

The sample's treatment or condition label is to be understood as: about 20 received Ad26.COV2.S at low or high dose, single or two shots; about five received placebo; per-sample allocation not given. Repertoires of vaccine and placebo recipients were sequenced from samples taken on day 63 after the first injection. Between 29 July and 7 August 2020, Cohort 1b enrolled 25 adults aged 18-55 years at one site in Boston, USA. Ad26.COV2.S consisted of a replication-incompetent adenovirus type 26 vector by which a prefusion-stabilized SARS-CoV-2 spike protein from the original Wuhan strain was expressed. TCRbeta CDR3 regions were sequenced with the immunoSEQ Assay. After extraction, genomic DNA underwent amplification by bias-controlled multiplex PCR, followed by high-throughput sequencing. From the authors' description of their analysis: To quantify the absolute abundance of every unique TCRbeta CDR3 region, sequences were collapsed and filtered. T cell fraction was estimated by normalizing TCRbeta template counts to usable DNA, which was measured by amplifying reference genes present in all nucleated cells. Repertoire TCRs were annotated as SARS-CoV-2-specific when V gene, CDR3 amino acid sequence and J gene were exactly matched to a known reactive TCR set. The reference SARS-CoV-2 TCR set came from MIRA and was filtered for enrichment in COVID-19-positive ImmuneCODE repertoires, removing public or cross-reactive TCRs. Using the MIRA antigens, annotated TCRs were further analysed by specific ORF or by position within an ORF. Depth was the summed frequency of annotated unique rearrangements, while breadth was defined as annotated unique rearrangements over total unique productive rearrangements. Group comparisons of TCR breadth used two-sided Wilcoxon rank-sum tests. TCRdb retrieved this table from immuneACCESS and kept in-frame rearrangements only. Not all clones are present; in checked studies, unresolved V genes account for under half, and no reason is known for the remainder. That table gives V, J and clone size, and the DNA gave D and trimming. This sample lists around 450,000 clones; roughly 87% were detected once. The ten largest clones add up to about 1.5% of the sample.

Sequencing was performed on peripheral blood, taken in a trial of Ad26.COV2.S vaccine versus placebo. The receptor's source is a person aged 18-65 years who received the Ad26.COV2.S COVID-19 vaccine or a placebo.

The CDR3 protein sequence reads: CASSHSGRGLGTGELFF. Read as DNA, the sequence is TGTGCCAGCAGCCATTCTGGCCGGGGGCTGGGCACCGGGGAGCTGTTTTTT. The chain couples TRBV4-2 to TRBJ2-2; the D gene is possibly TRBD1 or TRBD2, with 6 bases matching each. Based on the germline V gene, the CDR1 and CDR2 sequences are LGHNA and YNFKEQ. Deletion took 3 bases off V and 4 bases off J, with a span of 18 bases between the germline ends. From its cysteine to its phenylalanine, the CDR3 spans 17 amino acids. Only CDR3 DNA remains: 51 bases, in frame from the first base.